Below, one T cell receptor (beta chain) is given with its context. The ends were cut back, 8 bases at V and 7 bases at J, with 29 bases in the middle. This CDR3 comprises 17 residues. Looked up from germline, CDR1 is MDHEN and CDR2 is SYDVKM. Clones were sequenced by immunoSEQ multiplex PCR, and TCRdb holds only the in-frame ones, with some missing. This sample has a few hundred thousand clones, with around 83% found just once. These data are taken from a study of blood T cell repertoires in COVID-19. As for the study in general: T cells, B-cell-depleted T cells, or PBMCs provided the cDNA or gDNA that served as material.

The rearrangement links TRBV28 to TRBJ2-5; D unclear. This receptor was taken from a man between 50 and 59 years old with active or convalescent COVID-19. The sequenced material came from peripheral blood. For the CDR3, the DNA is TGTGCCAGCGAACCCCCTTCGTTGAGTCTGTCCTTTGGGACCCAGTACTTC. Translating it yields CASEPPSLSLSFGTQYF.